The 4 T cell receptor beta chains listed next were all sequenced from one sample in a study of identical twins. MiXCR, applied by TCRdb to the 5' RACE reads, yields one record per CDR3 protein. The sample contains 1.5 million to 2 million distinct CDR3 sequences, roughly 35% of which appear only once. Material for sequencing was cord blood. These receptors were collected from a newborn girl in good health.

This clonotype was seen ten or more times. The chain is built from TRBV20-1 and TRBJ1-2, with a possible D match to TRBD1 (6 bases). From germline, CDR1 is DFQATT and CDR2 SNEGSKA (reference sequence). V was pared by 3 bases and J by 3 bases, with 11 bases between. The CDR3 is 13 amino acids. CDR3 sequence: CSASFGGYYGYTF. The CDR3 DNA reads as TGCAGTGCTAGTTTCGGGGGCTACTATGGCTACACCTTC.

In its sample, this clonotype was seen a few times. The chain has TRBV27 and TRBJ2-3; D remains ambiguous. Germline-derived CDR1 and CDR2 are MNHEY and SMNVEV (reference sequence). Trimming took 6 bases from V and 0 from J, leaving 13 bases between them. The CDR3 sequence is 15 residues long. The CDR3 region has the DNA TGTGCCAGCAGGACGGTGGAGTTAAGCACAGATACGCAGTATTTT. Translation: CASRTVELSTDTQYF.

This rearrangement joins TRBV19 to TRBJ2-7, with D tentatively TRBD1 (6 bases). This CDR3 is 14 amino acids long. V was trimmed by 4 bases and J by 2 bases, leaving 12 bases between them. Looked up from germline, CDR1 is LNHDA and CDR2 is SQIVND (reference sequence). DNA for the CDR3: TGTGCCAGTAGTAGGGAACAGGGCCCCTACGAGCAGTACTTC. This codes for CASSREQGPYEQYF. Variable domain in full (rest from reference TRBV19 and TRBJ2-7): DGGITQSPKYLFRKEGQNVTLSCEQNLNHDAMYWYRQDPGQGLRLIYYSQIVNDFQKGDIAEGYSVSREKKESFPLTVTSAQKNPTAFYLCASSREQGPYEQYFGPGTRLTVT.

This clonotype turned up a few times. This sequence joins TRBV15 and TRBJ2-5; D remains unclear. The CDR3 is 15 residues long. Trimming removed 0 bases from V and 1 base from J, with 9 bases in between. Germline V lookup: CDR1 LNHNV, CDR2 YYDKDF (reference sequence). The chain's CDR3 is CATSRDRPIQETQYF. The CDR3 nucleotides read TGTGCCACCAGCAGAGACAGGCCCATCCAAGAGACCCAGTACTTC. Together with reference TRBV15 and TRBJ2-5, the CDR3 gives the full variable domain: DAMVIQNPRYQVTQFGKPVTLSCSQTLNHNVMYWYQQKSSQAPKLLFHYYDKDFNNEADTPDNFQSRRPNTSFCFLDIRSPGLGDTAMYLCATSRDRPIQETQYFGPGTRLLVL.